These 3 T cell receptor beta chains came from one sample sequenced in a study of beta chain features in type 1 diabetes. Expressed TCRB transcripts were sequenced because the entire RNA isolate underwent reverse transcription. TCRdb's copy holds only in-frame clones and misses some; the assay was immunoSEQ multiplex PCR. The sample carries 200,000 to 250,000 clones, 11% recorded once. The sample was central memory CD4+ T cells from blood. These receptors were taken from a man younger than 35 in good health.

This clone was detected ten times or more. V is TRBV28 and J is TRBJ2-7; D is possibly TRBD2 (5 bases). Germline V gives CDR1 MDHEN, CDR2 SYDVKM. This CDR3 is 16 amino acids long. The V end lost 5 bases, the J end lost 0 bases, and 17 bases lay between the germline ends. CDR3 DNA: TGTGCCAGCAGTCGTCGCGGTAGGGAGACCTCCTACGAGCAGTACTTC. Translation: CASSRRGRETSYEQYF.

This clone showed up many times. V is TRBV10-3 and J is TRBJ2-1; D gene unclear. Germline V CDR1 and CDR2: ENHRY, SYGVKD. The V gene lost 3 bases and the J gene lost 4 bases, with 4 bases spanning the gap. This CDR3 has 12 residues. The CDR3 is CAISDGYNEQFF. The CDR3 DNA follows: TGTGCCATCAGTGACGGTTACAATGAGCAGTTCTTC.

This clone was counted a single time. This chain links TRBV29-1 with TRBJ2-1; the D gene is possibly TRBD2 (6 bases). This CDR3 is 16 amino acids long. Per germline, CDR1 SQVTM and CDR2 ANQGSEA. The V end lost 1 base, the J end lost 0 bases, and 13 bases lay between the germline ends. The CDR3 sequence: CSVEGEAGLSYNEQFF. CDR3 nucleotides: TGCAGCGTTGAAGGAGAAGCGGGCCTCTCCTACAATGAGCAGTTCTTC.